The TCR beta chain described here comes from a study of T cells of healthy individuals. TCRdb itself ran the 5' RACE reads through MiXCR, one entry per CDR3 protein. The profile covers around 63,000 distinct CDR3 sequences, with 16% appearing a single time and approximately 4.8% taken by the ten largest. Per germline, CDR1 ENHRY and CDR2 SYGVKD. Trimming cost V 4 bases and J 5 bases, with 13 bases left between them. CDR3 length: 14 amino acids. The sample holds many counts of this clonotype. The sequence came from a human donor in good health. The V and J genes are TRBV10-3 and TRBJ2-3; D uncertain. The CDR3 DNA is TGTGCCATCAGTGGCCTTGAAAGACAAGATACGCAGTATTTT. Its translation is CAISGLERQDTQYF.